The clone carrying this T cell receptor (beta chain) was observed many times. What it binds is not known. The data derive from a study of T cells in Graves' hyperthyroidism and ophthalmopathy. Per germline, CDR1 MNHNS and CDR2 SASEGT. V was cut by 2 bases and J by 3 bases, with 7 bases left in between. CDR3 length: 14 amino acids. Graves' hyperthyroidism qualified as stable when ophthalmopathy did not progress within 18 months. Aged 18 to 65, the patients had hyperthyroidism that was newly diagnosed and had lasted under 2 months. General study results and limits: Ophthalmopathy, which appeared later, was predicted by the model a median about 6 months before onset. Most thyroid clonotypes with frequency above 0.001 were detected in blood.

The source material, RNA transcripts, was used to amplify TCR beta CDR3 regions. Carried out on the TCR CDR3, a first-round RT-PCR used the HTBI primer set. TCRdb reanalysed the multiplex PCR reads using MiXCR and keeps one entry per CDR3 protein. The sample has a few hundred thousand distinct CDR3 sequences, 20% seen once; the top ten hold around 27%. The sample taken for sequencing was blood. The V gene is TRBV6-1, the J gene TRBJ2-2; D ambiguous. This clonotype was obtained from a man aged 18 to 29 with Graves' hyperthyroidism. This CDR3 reads CASSEQADTGELFF. CDR3 nucleotide sequence: TGTGCCAGCAGTGAACAGGCGGACACCGGGGAGCTGTTTTTT.